The rows below give T cell receptor beta chains drawn from one sample of a study of identical twins. In TCRdb, the 5' RACE reads were re-called with MiXCR into one record per CDR3 protein. The sample lists some 1,700,000 distinct CDR3 sequences, around a third occurring once. Input material: cord blood. The source of these receptors is a newborn girl in good health. Each CDR3 is given with its conserved first and last residue. D genes are given only for firm matches. Clone size is not always given. Where it is, it says once, few, many or a class for expanded clones.

size: once
J: TRBJ1-4
V: TRBV9
D: TRBD1
length: 16
CDR3: CASSARTGAEGEELFF
DNA: TGTGCCAGCAGCGCCAGGACAGGGGCCGAGGGTGAAGAACTGTTTTTT

size: few
J: TRBJ2-4
V: TRBV21-1
D: NA
length: 18
CDR3: CASSKEMTSGSSKNIQYF
DNA: TGTGCCAGCAGCAAAGAAATGACTAGCGGGAGTTCAAAAAACATTCAGTACTTC

size: once
J: TRBJ1-5
V: TRBV27
D: NA
length: 13
CDR3: CASSLGPTQPQHF
DNA: TGTGCCAGCAGTTTGGGCCCGACCCAGCCCCAGCATTTT

size: NA
J: TRBJ2-5
V: TRBV5-1
D: TRBD2
length: 15
CDR3: CASSFGGGPNNEQYF
DNA: TGCGCCAGCAGCTTCGGGGGGGGACCTAACAATGAGCAGTACTTC

size: NA
J: TRBJ2-1
V: TRBV24-1
D: NA
length: 11
CDR3: CAPIVGNEQFF
DNA: TGTGCCCCCATCGTCGGGAATGAGCAGTTCTTC

size: NA
J: TRBJ2-7
V: TRBV7-9
D: TRBD1
length: 14
CDR3: CASGKTGGNYEQYF
DNA: TGTGCCAGCGGAAAGACAGGGGGAAACTACGAGCAGTACTTC

size: NA
J: TRBJ1-2
V: TRBV20-1
D: NA
length: 14
CDR3: CSASFGGVAYGYTF
DNA: TGCAGTGCTAGTTTTGGAGGGGTGGCCTATGGCTACACCTTC

size: few
J: TRBJ1-2
V: TRBV9
D: NA
length: 13
CDR3: CASSNPGNYGYTF
DNA: TGTGCCAGCAGCAACCCGGGAAACTATGGCTACACCTTC

size: few
J: TRBJ2-7
V: TRBV20-1
D: NA
length: 12
CDR3: CSARLVDEEQYF
DNA: TGCAGTGCTAGATTAGTCGACGAAGAGCAGTACTTC

size: NA
J: TRBJ2-2
V: TRBV10-3
D: TRBD1
length: 17
CDR3: CAISESRDRVFSGELFF
DNA: TGTGCCATCAGTGAGTCGCGGGACAGGGTTTTTTCCGGGGAGCTGTTTTTT

size: NA
J: TRBJ2-3
V: TRBV5-5
D: TRBD1
length: 16
CDR3: CASSLVAGGLTGTQYF
DNA: TGTGCCAGCAGCTTGGTAGCAGGGGGATTGACAGGTACGCAGTATTTT

size: NA
J: TRBJ1-5
V: TRBV10-3
D: NA
length: 16
CDR3: CAISVAAGAQGQPQHF
DNA: TGTGCCATCAGTGTTGCGGCCGGGGCACAAGGGCAGCCCCAGCATTTT

size: NA
J: TRBJ2-1
V: TRBV5-4
D: TRBD2
length: 16
CDR3: CASSLAASGEGNEQFF
DNA: TGTGCCAGCAGCTTGGCGGCTAGCGGAGAGGGCAATGAGCAGTTCTTC

size: few
J: TRBJ1-2
V: TRBV29-1
D: NA
length: 11
CDR3: CSVDSSGGYTF
DNA: TGCAGCGTTGACTCTTCGGGTGGCTACACCTTC

size: NA
J: TRBJ2-3
V: TRBV4-2
D: TRBD2
length: 18
CDR3: CASSRGLAGGPGTDTQYF
DNA: TGTGCCAGCAGCCGGGGACTAGCGGGAGGGCCGGGCACAGATACGCAGTATTTT

size: NA
J: TRBJ1-5
V: TRBV29-1
D: NA
length: 14
CDR3: CSSVVGPANQPQHF
DNA: TGCAGCTCCGTTGTGGGGCCTGCGAATCAGCCCCAGCATTTT

size: NA
J: TRBJ2-3
V: TRBV6-1
D: TRBD2
length: 16
CDR3: CASSEASSGGTDTQYF
DNA: TGTGCCAGCAGTGAAGCCTCTAGCGGGGGGACAGATACGCAGTATTTT